Reported below is one T cell receptor beta chain. This sample is part of a study of blood T cell repertoires in COVID-19. Whole-study context: From T cells, B-cell-depleted T cells, or PBMCs came the material, which was cDNA or gDNA.

Here immunoSEQ multiplex PCR was the method, and the copy in TCRdb shows in-frame clones only, minus some. This table holds some 62,000 clones, approximately 90% found once. The germline V gene encodes CDR1 MNHEY and CDR2 SMNVEV (reference sequence). V was cut by 2 bases and J by 10 bases, with 14 bases left in between. The CDR3 runs to 13 residues. The material sequenced was peripheral blood. The chain employs TRBV27 and TRBJ1-2, with D possibly TRBD1 on 5 matching bases. The receptor's source is a woman at least 80 years old with acute or convalescent COVID-19. In DNA, the CDR3 is TGTGCCAGCAGTTTAGGGTGGGGGGAGGACTACACCTTC. Residues: CASSLGWGEDYTF.